A selection of T cell receptor beta chains follows, all from one sample in a study of blood T cell repertoires in COVID-19. Repertoires were generated with immunoSEQ multiplex PCR, while TCRdb's copy carries only in-frame clones and drops some. The sample yields some 150,000 clones, more than 75% seen once. Specimen: peripheral blood. These receptor sequences come from a woman between 50 and 59 years old with acute or convalescent COVID-19. CDR3s include the opening cysteine and the closing phenylalanine or tryptophan. Fields, in order: V gene, J gene, D gene, clone size, CDR3 protein, CDR3 DNA. D genes are given only for firm matches. Rows give clone size only sometimes, using once, few, many, or a class for an expanded clone.

TRBV18	TRBJ2-7	TRBD1	NA	CASSSVTGENYEQYF	TGTGCCAGCTCATCTGTGACAGGGGAAAACTACGAGCAGTACTTC
TRBV6-2/TRBV6-3	TRBJ1-2	NA	NA	CASSLTGLYDGYTF	TGTGCCAGCAGTTTGACGGGTCTTTACGATGGCTACACCTTC
TRBV7-2	TRBJ2-1	TRBD2	NA	CASSFGLAGGTEQFF	TGTGCCAGCAGCTTCGGACTAGCGGGGGGTACTGAGCAGTTCTTC
TRBV11-2	TRBJ2-7	NA	NA	CASSLGGTGAYEQYF	TGTGCCAGCAGCTTAGGTGGGACTGGAGCCTACGAGCAGTACTTC
TRBV28	TRBJ1-5	TRBD1	NA	CASSPPGQGRNQPQHF	TGTGCCAGCAGTCCACCAGGACAGGGTCGCAATCAGCCCCAGCATTTT
TRBV7-6	TRBJ2-3	TRBD2	NA	CASSSRGSGGARDTQYF	TGTGCCAGCAGCTCTCGCGGTAGCGGGGGGGCCCGGGATACGCAGTATTTT
TRBV7-2	TRBJ1-3	NA	NA	CASSTYSGNTIYF	TGTGCCAGCAGCACCTACTCTGGAAACACCATATATTTT
TRBV18	TRBJ2-7	TRBD2	NA	CASSPASGGYEQYF	TGTGCCAGCTCACCGGCTAGCGGGGGTTACGAGCAGTACTTC
TRBV6-1	TRBJ1-5	NA	NA	CASSEAGGDQPQHF	TGTGCCAGCAGTGAAGCTGGAGGGGATCAGCCCCAGCATTTT
TRBV7-3	TRBJ1-1	NA	once	CASSSPGLGSVAFF	TGTGCCAGCAGCTCCCCCGGACTCGGGTCGGTAGCTTTCTTT
TRBV11-2	TRBJ1-3	NA	NA	CASSLPGGNTIYF	TGTGCCAGCAGCCTCCCAGGGGGAAACACCATATATTTT
TRBV4-2	TRBJ2-1	TRBD2	NA	CASSQDASSGSYNEQFF	TGTGCCAGCAGCCAAGATGCATCTAGCGGTTCCTACAATGAGCAGTTCTTC
TRBV18	TRBJ1-4	NA	once	CASSLFEQETNEKLFF	TGTGCCAGCTCACTTTTTGAACAGGAGACTAATGAAAAACTGTTTTTT
TRBV24-1	TRBJ2-3	TRBD1	NA	CATSRGTGVEGTDTQYF	TGTGCCACCAGTCGAGGAACAGGGGTGGAAGGGACAGATACGCAGTATTTT
TRBV25-1	TRBJ1-2	NA	NA	CASIGRPNYGYTF	TGTGCCAGCATTGGGAGGCCCAACTATGGCTACACCTTC
TRBV7-8	TRBJ2-1	NA	NA	CASSLRGRGLDNEQFF	TGTGCCAGCAGCTTACGGGGGCGGGGGCTAGACAATGAGCAGTTCTTC
TRBV18	TRBJ2-2	NA	once	CASSPDQGSSGELFF	TGTGCCAGCTCACCGGACCAGGGTAGTTCCGGGGAGCTGTTTTTT
TRBV24-1	TRBJ1-3	TRBD1	once	CATTSSPSGQTGNTIYF	TGTGCCACCACATCCAGCCCCTCGGGACAGACAGGAAACACCATATATTTT
TRBV3-1/TRBV3-2	TRBJ2-7	TRBD1	NA	CASSQADRGSYEQYF	TGTGCCAGCAGCCAAGCGGACAGGGGCTCCTACGAGCAGTACTTC
TRBV7-3	TRBJ1-1	NA	NA	CASSPRGAGNTEAFF	TGTGCCAGCAGCCCCCGGGGGGCGGGGAACACTGAAGCTTTCTTT
TRBV27	TRBJ2-3	NA	NA	CASSWTGTDTQYF	TGTGCCAGCAGTTGGACAGGCACAGATACGCAGTATTTT
TRBV2	TRBJ1-4	NA	NA	CASSGDFTTNEKLFF	TGTGCCAGCAGTGGGGACTTCACAACTAATGAAAAACTGTTTTTT
TRBV25-1	TRBJ1-3	NA	once	CASKYGGENSGNTIYF	TGTGCCAGCAAGTACGGGGGTGAGAACTCTGGAAACACCATATATTTT
TRBV5-5	TRBJ1-1	NA	NA	CASTVSGGKEAFF	TGTGCCAGCACCGTCTCGGGGGGCAAGGAAGCTTTCTTT
TRBV7-8	TRBJ1-1	NA	NA	CASSLEGDREAFF	TGTGCCAGCAGCTTAGAGGGCGACAGGGAAGCTTTCTTT
TRBV5-8	TRBJ1-4	NA	NA	CASSSHGSAEGNEKLFF	TGTGCCAGCAGCTCCCACGGGTCGGCGGAGGGTAATGAAAAACTGTTTTTT
TRBV9	TRBJ2-7	TRBD1	NA	CASSVTGQGPYEQYF	TGTGCCAGCAGCGTAACGGGACAGGGACCCTACGAGCAGTACTTC
TRBV6-2/TRBV6-3	TRBJ2-1	TRBD2	once	CASSPISGGARNYNEQFF	TGTGCCAGCAGTCCAATTAGCGGGGGGGCGAGGAATTATAATGAGCAGTTCTTC
TRBV10-3	TRBJ2-3	NA	NA	CAISESAPLTASTDTQYF	TGTGCCATCAGTGAGTCAGCGCCGTTGACAGCTAGCACAGATACGCAGTATTTT
TRBV4-1	TRBJ1-2	NA	NA	CASRQEMQGYGYTF	TGCGCCAGCAGGCAAGAAATGCAGGGGTATGGCTACACCTTC
TRBV27	TRBJ1-5	TRBD1	once	CASSSRTGTGQPQHF	TGTGCCAGCAGTTCCCGGACAGGGACGGGGCAGCCCCAGCATTTT
TRBV19	TRBJ2-5	TRBD1	NA	CASGPGQGAGQTQYF	TGTGCCAGTGGACCGGGACAGGGGGCCGGCCAGACCCAGTACTTC
TRBV3-1/TRBV3-2	TRBJ2-2	NA	NA	CASSPAALGPNTGELFF	TGTGCCAGCAGCCCCGCCGCGCTGGGGCCGAACACCGGGGAGCTGTTTTTT
TRBV7-6	TRBJ1-2	NA	few	CASSLTLGGPYGYTF	TGTGCCAGCAGCTTAACTCTGGGGGGGCCGTATGGCTACACCTTC
TRBV5-1	TRBJ2-3	TRBD2	NA	CASSLLAALVDTQYF	TGCGCCAGCAGCCTCCTAGCGGCCCTCGTGGATACGCAGTATTTT
TRBV7-3	TRBJ1-2	NA	NA	CASAPGVNNYGYTF	TGTGCCAGCGCGCCAGGGGTTAATAACTATGGCTACACCTTC
TRBV3-1/TRBV3-2	TRBJ1-1	NA	NA	CASSKTTASEAFF	TGTGCCAGCAGCAAGACAACAGCCTCTGAAGCTTTCTTT
TRBV27	TRBJ1-5	NA	NA	CASSLGGSNQPQHF	TGTGCCAGCAGTTTAGGAGGAAGCAATCAGCCCCAGCATTTT
TRBV13	TRBJ2-1	NA	NA	CASSLQRPSHEQFF	TGTGCCAGCAGCTTACAGAGGCCGTCCCATGAGCAGTTCTTC
TRBV7-3	TRBJ2-1	NA	NA	CASSFSDLGEQFF	TGTGCCAGCAGCTTCTCGGACTTAGGTGAGCAGTTCTTC
TRBV28	TRBJ1-2	TRBD1	once	CASSPVGAGGDYGYTF	TGTGCCAGCAGCCCCGTAGGGGCAGGGGGCGACTATGGCTACACCTTC
TRBV2	TRBJ2-2	TRBD2	NA	CASGLGGGNTGELFF	TGTGCCAGCGGGCTTGGCGGGGGAAACACCGGGGAGCTGTTTTTT
TRBV13	TRBJ2-5	NA	few	CASSSQQETQYF	TGTGCCAGCAGCTCCCAACAAGAGACCCAGTACTTC
TRBV7-2	TRBJ2-3	TRBD2	NA	CAQTRGGSTDTQYF	TGTGCCCAAACCCGGGGGGGAAGCACAGATACGCAGTATTTT
TRBV3-1/TRBV3-2	TRBJ2-3	TRBD2	NA	CASSHVRGLGGTDTQYF	TGTGCCAGCAGCCACGTTAGGGGACTAGGAGGGACAGATACGCAGTATTTT
TRBV7-2	TRBJ2-5	NA	NA	CASSRGGQETQYF	TGTGCCAGCAGCAGAGGGGGACAAGAGACCCAGTACTTC
TRBV9	TRBJ1-4	NA	NA	CASSVEGSGEKLFF	TGTGCCAGCAGCGTAGAGGGGTCTGGGGAAAAACTGTTTTTT
TRBV9	TRBJ2-6	TRBD2	NA	CASSVTGGMSGANVLTF	TGTGCCAGCAGCGTGACGGGAGGTATGTCTGGGGCCAACGTCCTGACTTTC
TRBV6-5	TRBJ2-7	TRBD1	few	CASTRQGAHEQYF	TGTGCCAGCACTAGACAGGGGGCCCACGAGCAGTACTTC
TRBV27	TRBJ1-5	TRBD1	many	CASSETGDLGPQHF	TGTGCCAGCAGCGAGACAGGGGATTTGGGGCCCCAGCATTTT
TRBV28	TRBJ1-5	NA	NA	CASSLFRGNQPQHF	TGTGCCAGCAGTTTATTCCGGGGAAATCAGCCCCAGCATTTT
TRBV5-1	TRBJ2-6	NA	NA	CASSPGGSGANVLTF	TGCGCCAGCAGCCCCGGCGGGTCCGGGGCCAACGTCCTGACTTTC
TRBV18	TRBJ2-7	NA	few	CASSAGRDYEQYF	TGTGCCAGCTCAGCGGGACGGGACTACGAGCAGTACTTC